The 3 T cell receptor beta chains below all came from one sample that was sequenced in a study of cytomegalovirus exposure and HLA in healthy donors. PCR primers comprised 60 Vbeta and 13 Jbeta primers. The repertoire was sequenced with immunoSEQ multiplex PCR; TCRdb's copy has only in-frame clones and lacks some. The table lists around 150,000 clones, more than 80% of them singletons. The sequenced sample consisted of PBMCs. The receptor source for this set is a woman between 40 and 55 years old in good health and CMV-seropositive.

This clone was detected a few times. The chain carries TRBV28 and TRBJ1-4; D is uncertain. The CDR3 contains 16 residues. Between the trimmed V and J ends, which lost 5 bases and 0 bases, there was a span of 13 bases. Germline V gives CDR1 MDHEN, CDR2 SYDVKM. CDR3 residues: CASSTGIATTNEKLFF. The CDR3 DNA is TGTGCCAGCAGTACGGGGATAGCCACAACTAATGAAAAACTGTTTTTT.

The sample holds one count of this clone. The chain recombines TRBV5-1 with TRBJ2-5; 8 nucleotides line up with TRBD2. The CDR3 runs to 17 residues. Germline lookup yields CDR1 SGHRS and CDR2 YFSETQ. J lost 1 base, V lost 4 bases, and 12 bases had no gene match. CDR3 residues: CASSPRGHRGGQETQYF. The CDR3 nucleotides are TGCGCCAGCAGCCCAAGAGGGCATCGGGGGGGCCAAGAGACCCAGTACTTC.

Only one count was recorded for this clone. The V and J genes are TRBV11-2 and TRBJ1-1; D might be TRBD1 (5 bases). Deletions cut 2 bases from V and 4 bases from J, with 11 bases between. Germline values: CDR1 SGHAT, CDR2 FQNNGV. The CDR3 extends over 14 amino acids. CDR3 sequence reads: CASSLRTTITEAFF. The CDR3 DNA sequence: TGTGCCAGCAGCTTAAGGACAACCATCACTGAAGCTTTCTTT.